The rows below give T cell receptor beta chains drawn from one sample of a study of blood T cell repertoires in COVID-19. Profiled with immunoSEQ multiplex PCR; TCRdb holds only in-frame clones, not every one. The sample has approximately 170,000 clones, more than 70% seen once; the top ten hold approximately 5.4%. The sample taken for sequencing was PBMCs or T cells enriched from blood (not recorded which). The receptors originated from a man aged 35-49 years who had recovered from COVID-19. CDR3s include the opening cysteine and the closing phenylalanine or tryptophan. Fields, in order: V gene, J gene, D gene, clone size, CDR3 DNA, CDR3 protein. A D gene is named only where the DNA matches it firmly. For some rows the clone size is stated as once, few or many, or as a class when expanded; others skip it.

>TRBV5-4|TRBJ2-1|TRBD2|.
TGTGCCAGCAGCTTGGGCGGGGGGGCCGATGAGCAGTTCTTC
CASSLGGGADEQFF
>TRBV13|TRBJ2-1|.|.
TGTGCCAGCAGCCCCGGTCGTGGGACAAATGAGCAGTTCTTC
CASSPGRGTNEQFF
>TRBV19|TRBJ1-5|TRBD1|once
TGTGCCAGTAGTGGATCGACAGGGGTTAATCAGCCCCAGCATTTT
CASSGSTGVNQPQHF
>TRBV10-3|TRBJ1-1|.|.
TGTGCCATCAGCGGACAGTCCTATGACGGGACTGAAGCTTTCTTT
CAISGQSYDGTEAFF
>TRBV19|TRBJ2-5|TRBD1|once
TGTGCCAGTAACAATCATCGGACAGGGGAAGAGACCCAGTACTTC
CASNNHRTGEETQYF
>TRBV2|TRBJ2-1|.|.
TGTGCCAGCAGTGAGCGGCAAAAAAGCTACAATGAGCAGTTCTTC
CASSERQKSYNEQFF
>TRBV27|TRBJ1-2|.|.
TGTGCCAGCAGTTCGCTAAACTATGGCTACACCTTC
CASSSLNYGYTF
>TRBV7-9|TRBJ1-2|TRBD1|once
TGTGCCAGCAGCTCGTGGACAGGGGCAAATGGCTACACCTTC
CASSSWTGANGYTF
>TRBV18|TRBJ2-7|.|.
TGTGCCAGCTCCCTATTCAGCCGGACAGCGAGCTCCTACGAGCAGTACTTC
CASSLFSRTASSYEQYF
>TRBV2|TRBJ2-5|.|.
TGTGCCAGCAGTGAGGATTTTCAGCGGGCGCCCGAAGAGACCCAGTACTTC
CASSEDFQRAPEETQYF
>TRBV18|TRBJ2-5|.|once
TGTGCCAGCTCACCTGGAGGGGTTCTGGGGACCCAGTACTTC
CASSPGGVLGTQYF
>TRBV4-1|TRBJ2-3|TRBD2|.
TGCGCCAGCAGCCAAGAGGGCGGGGGGCCAGATACGCAGTATTTT
CASSQEGGGPDTQYF
>TRBV4-1|TRBJ2-1|.|.
TGCGCCAGCAGCCAAGTCGACATGGGGCTCACGCGCTACGATGAGCAGTTCTTC
CASSQVDMGLTRYDEQFF
>TRBV24-1|TRBJ1-1|TRBD1|.
TGTGCCACGGAGGACAGGGTAAACACTGAAGCTTTCTTT
CATEDRVNTEAFF
>TRBV30|TRBJ1-1|TRBD1|.
TGTGCCTGGGTCTTGGGGGACAGGGACCACACTGAAGCTTTCTTT
CAWVLGDRDHTEAFF
>TRBV5-1|TRBJ2-2|TRBD2|few
TGCGCCAGCAGCTTGGCTAGCGGGGCGAACACCGGGGAGCTGTTTTTT
CASSLASGANTGELFF
>TRBV5-6|TRBJ2-3|.|.
TGTGCCAGCAGCTTGGCAAGCACAGATACGCAGTATTTT
CASSLASTDTQYF
>TRBV15|TRBJ2-5|.|.
TGTGCCACCAGCAGTAGAGGCGGCCAAGAGACCCAGTACTTC
CATSSRGGQETQYF
>TRBV6-5|TRBJ1-5|.|.
TGTGCCAGTGCAGGAAATGGGGGGATAGGGCCCCAGCATTTT
CASAGNGGIGPQHF
>TRBV5-4|TRBJ1-2|.|.
TGTGCCAGCAGCTTCTGGGCAGGGAAGGGCTACACCTTC
CASSFWAGKGYTF
>TRBV5-1|TRBJ2-5|TRBD2|.
TGCGCCAGCAGCGTTAGCGGGAGGACCGAAGAGACCCAGTACTTC
CASSVSGRTEETQYF
>TRBV2|TRBJ2-6|.|.
TGTGCCAGCAGTGGCGGGACTTACTCGGGGGCCAACGTCCTGACTTTC
CASSGGTYSGANVLTF
>TRBV5-1|TRBJ2-2|TRBD2|.
TGCGCCAGCAGCGGGGAGGGCACCGGGGAGCTGTTTTTT
CASSGEGTGELFF
>TRBV7-6|TRBJ1-1|.|.
TGTGCCAGCAGCCTAGGGGCAGGGAACACTGAAGCTTTCTTT
CASSLGAGNTEAFF
>TRBV5-1|TRBJ2-2|TRBD2|.
TGCGCCAGCAGCTCGGGTACCCTAGCGGGGGCGAACACCGGGGAGCTGTTTTTT
CASSSGTLAGANTGELFF
>TRBV2|TRBJ2-3|.|.
TGTGCCAGCTGGTCTGGAGCGGGTGTTTACACAGATACGCAGTATTTT
CASWSGAGVYTDTQYF
>TRBV6-5|TRBJ2-3|.|.
TGTGCCAGCCACCCAGAGCGGGTCACAGATACGCAGTATTTT
CASHPERVTDTQYF
>TRBV7-8|TRBJ1-2|TRBD1|.
TGTGCCAGCAGCTTAGTACGACAGGGCTTCTATGGCTACACCTTC
CASSLVRQGFYGYTF
>TRBV7-2|TRBJ2-3|TRBD2|.
TGTGCCAGCAGCCGTAGCGGGGGGGCGACAGATACGCAGTATTTT
CASSRSGGATDTQYF
>TRBV24-1|TRBJ2-1|.|.
TGTGCCACCAGTGAAAGGACGGGATACAATGAGCAGTTCTTC
CATSERTGYNEQFF
>TRBV10-2|TRBJ1-1|.|few
TGCGCCAGCAGTGATCCGAAGGCAGGCTTAGCTTTCTTT
CASSDPKAGLAFF
>TRBV30|TRBJ2-1|TRBD2|.
TGTGCCTGGGGCCCCGGGACTAGCGGTGGGGATGAGCAGTTCTTC
CAWGPGTSGGDEQFF
>TRBV7-9|TRBJ1-2|.|.
TGTGCCAGCAGCTTAGGAGTAATGAGCTATGGCTACACCTTC
CASSLGVMSYGYTF
>TRBV11-3|TRBJ2-1|TRBD2|.
TGTGCCAGCAGCTTAGGCCCAGCGGGGTACAATGAGCAGTTCTTC
CASSLGPAGYNEQFF
>TRBV21-1|TRBJ2-7|.|.
TGTGCCAGCAGGGGTACAGGGGCCGACGAGCAGTACTTC
CASRGTGADEQYF
>TRBV10-3|TRBJ1-2|TRBD1|.
TGTGCCAGCTCAGAGGACAGGTGGTATGGCTACACCTTC
CASSEDRWYGYTF
>TRBV19|TRBJ2-2|.|.
TGTGCCAGTTCAACAGGTCCTGAGACCGGGGAGCTGTTTTTT
CASSTGPETGELFF
>TRBV3-1/TRBV3-2|TRBJ2-7|.|few
TGTGCCAGCAGCTTCCGGAGGAGTGGCGAGCAGTACTTC
CASSFRRSGEQYF